The T cell receptor (beta chain) described here comes from a study of T cells after yellow fever vaccination. In the study overall: SMART-Seq v4 Ultra Low Input prepared the low-cell-number fractions.

Findings of the study overall: Primary-vaccination clones mostly resurfaced post-booster (96% CD4, approximately 89% CD8).

By 5'RACE template switching, TCR cDNA was produced, with a universal primer site and UMIs added in the process. Via MiXCR, TCRdb re-called the 5' RACE reads, giving one row per CDR3 protein. The table lists 350,000 to 450,000 distinct CDR3 sequences, around a sixth of them singletons. Comments on this clonotype: Its specificity is unknown.

This CDR3 has 15 residues. The ends were cut back, 2 bases at V and 6 bases at J, with 17 bases in the middle. Looked up from germline, CDR1 is SGHNT and CDR2 is YYREEE (reference sequence). The chain uses TRBV5-4 and TRBJ1-1; TRBD1 might be the D (6 bases). The starting material was PBMCs, obtained before the yellow fever booster vaccination. The TCR comes from a man aged 18-30 years who received the YFV17D yellow fever vaccine. CDR3 bases: TGTGCCAGCAGCTTTGGAGGGCCCCCAGGGGCTGAAGCTTTCTTT. This codes for CASSFGGPPGAEAFF.